The 30 T cell receptor beta chains presented below share a single source sample, sequenced in a study of T cell responses to AZD1222 COVID-19 vaccine. Clones were read by immunoSEQ multiplex PCR, and TCRdb kept only the in-frame ones, dropping some. The sample has about 180,000 clones, around 87% seen once. The material was peripheral blood, obtained on day 0 of AZD1222 vaccination. These receptors all stem from an adult in good health.

The chain carries TRBV7-2 and TRBJ1-1, with a weak D call TRBD1 (5 bases). Germline V gene data show CDR1 as SGHTA and CDR2 as FQGNSA. The V and J ends lost 4 bases and 9 bases respectively, with 15 bases between them. The CDR3 covers 13 residues. CDR3: CASSSLTAGKAFF. The CDR3 region has the DNA TGTGCCAGCAGCTCACTGACAGCGGGTAAAGCTTTCTTT.

The CDR3 nucleotides are TGTGCCATCAGTGATCGGGCTAGCTACGAGCAGTACTTC. This sequence encodes CAISDRASYEQYF. The V call is TRBV10-3, the J call TRBJ2-7, with D unresolved. Germline assignment: CDR1 ENHRY and CDR2 SYGVKD. The CDR3 is 13 residues long. V lost 3 bases to trimming and J lost 3 bases, with 9 bases between them.

J is TRBJ2-3 and V is TRBV18; D assignment may be TRBD1 or TRBD2 (5 bases each). Germline V lookup: CDR1 KGHSH, CDR2 LQKENI. This CDR3 comprises 13 residues. Trimming stripped 3 bases from V and 6 bases from J, with 10 bases between. The chain's CDR3 is CASSPQWGDTQYF. DNA of the CDR3: TGTGCCAGCTCACCCCAGTGGGGGGATACGCAGTATTTT.

CDR3: CASSASGRAGADTQYF. The CDR3 DNA follows: TGTGCCAGTAGCGCTAGCGGGAGGGCCGGGGCAGATACGCAGTATTTT. The rearrangement uses TRBV19 and TRBJ2-3; 12 bases match TRBD2. CDR1 is LNHDA, CDR2 SQIVND, per germline (reference sequence). CDR3 length: 16 residues. Losses at the gene ends were 6 bases for V and 4 bases for J; bases not matched to a gene: 8.

The chain employs TRBV7-9 and TRBJ2-7, with 7 bases that match TRBD2. The J segment lost 9 bases and the V segment lost 2 bases, leaving 19 bases of the junction unmatched. The CDR3 has 17 residues. The germline V gene encodes CDR1 SEHNR and CDR2 FQNEAQ (reference sequence). CDR3 loop: CASSLSGSSSGTRVQYF. The CDR3 coding sequence is TGTGCCAGCAGCTTATCGGGGAGCTCGAGCGGGACTCGTGTGCAGTACTTC. Full variable domain (outside the CDR3, taken from reference TRBV7-9 and TRBJ2-7): DTGVSQNPRHKITKRGQNVTFRCDPISEHNRLYWYRQTLGQGPEFLTYFQNEAQLEKSRLLSDRFSAERPKGSFSTLEIQRTEQGDSAMYLCASSLSGSSSGTRVQYFGPGTRLTVT.

The chain joins TRBV13 to TRBJ1-6; TRBD1 matches 10 bases. The junction had 8 bases not matched to a gene; V was cut back by 5 bases and J by 7 bases. CDR1 PRHDT and CDR2 FYEKMQ come from the germline V gene (reference sequence). This CDR3 comprises 16 residues. The CDR3 DNA follows: TGTGCCAGCAGCGACCGGGACAGGGGATCAAATTCACCCCTCCACTTT. This codes for CASSDRDRGSNSPLHF.

The chain joins TRBV28 to TRBJ1-2; D not resolved. The germline V gene has CDR1 MDHEN and CDR2 SYDVKM. V lost 8 bases and J lost 4, with 14 bases in between. The CDR3 has 13 residues. The CDR3 nucleotides are TGTGCCAGCCTGAGAATGGGCGTCTATGGCTACACCTTC. Its protein is CASLRMGVYGYTF.

J is TRBJ1-5 and V is TRBV2, with D maybe TRBD1 (6 bases). Per germline, CDR1 SNHLY and CDR2 FYNNEI. Trimming pared 6 bases from V and 4 bases from J, leaving 13 bases between. This CDR3 contains 14 residues. The DNA for the CDR3 is TGTGCCAGCAGGCAAACGGACAGTAATCAGCCCCAGCATTTT. Its protein product is CASRQTDSNQPQHF.

The V gene is TRBV6-4, the J gene TRBJ1-1; tentatively, D is TRBD1 (5 bases). The V gene lost 4 bases and the J gene lost 4 bases, with 10 bases spanning the gap. The CDR3 consists of 13 residues. Germline-derived CDR1 and CDR2 are MRHNA and SNTAGT. The DNA of the CDR3 is TGTGCCAGCAGTGGACAGAACCCCACTGAAGCTTTCTTT. This sequence encodes CASSGQNPTEAFF.

CDR3 sequence reads: CASSPGGTGSGELFF. CDR3 nucleotide sequence: TGTGCCAGCAGCCCCGGCGGGACGGGTTCCGGGGAGCTGTTTTTT. The V gene is TRBV6-5, the J gene TRBJ2-2; D is possibly TRBD2 (6 bases). CDR3 size: 15 residues. Deletions cut 6 bases from V and 6 bases from J, with 17 bases between. Germline V gene data show CDR1 as MNHEY and CDR2 as SVGAGI.

This CDR3 reads CASSFGQGPLGANVLTF. For the CDR3, the DNA is TGTGCCAGCTCCTTCGGACAGGGCCCCCTGGGGGCCAACGTCCTGACTTTC. This chain connects TRBV18 to TRBJ2-6, with TRBD1 matching over 8 bases. The CDR3 consists of 17 residues. Trimming removed 6 bases from V and 4 bases from J; junction bases left unmatched: 11. Germline V gene lookup returns CDR1 KGHSH and CDR2 LQKENI.

The gene calls are TRBV11-2 and TRBJ2-5, with D tentatively TRBD2 (5 bases). In germline, CDR1 is SGHAT, CDR2 FQNNGV. This CDR3 has 15 amino acids. V lost 5 bases, J lost 1 base, and 14 bases lay in between. The CDR3, as DNA: TGTGCCAGCAGCCCCCCGAGCGGTCTCCAAGAGACCCAGTACTTC. Protein: CASSPPSGLQETQYF.

The chain recombines TRBV24-1 with TRBJ2-3; D is ambiguous. CDR3 length equals 16 residues. Between the trimmed V and J ends, which lost 5 bases and 3 bases, there was a span of 17 bases. Germline-derived CDR1 and CDR2 are KGHDR and SFDVKD. CDR3 coding DNA: TGTGCCACCAGTGTGGGTAAAGGGAAGGAGACAGATACGCAGTATTTT. Translating it yields CATSVGKGKETDTQYF.

The V call is TRBV2, the J call TRBJ2-5; no firm D call. Deletions cut 0 bases from V and 1 base from J, with 12 bases between. CDR3 size: 16 residues. Germline CDR1 reads SNHLY; CDR2 reads FYNNEI. CDR3 amino acids: CASSEALGVLQETQYF. The CDR3 region has the DNA TGTGCCAGCAGTGAAGCGCTTGGGGTCCTCCAAGAGACCCAGTACTTC.

The chain couples TRBV24-1 to TRBJ1-2; D not resolved. The CDR3 runs 13 residues. Germline values: CDR1 KGHDR, CDR2 SFDVKD. V was cut by 3 bases and J by 1 base, with 5 bases left in between. CDR3 bases: TGTGCCACCAGTGATCAGGATAACTATGGCTACACCTTC. Translated: CATSDQDNYGYTF.

The rearrangement uses TRBV2 and TRBJ1-5; 10 nucleotides line up with TRBD1. The CDR3 runs 15 residues. The V gene's germline CDR1 is SNHLY and CDR2 FYNNEI. Trimming cost V 6 bases and J 5 bases; bases outside gene matches: 7. The DNA for the CDR3 is TGTGCCAGCAGGACGACAGGGGGCTGGGATCAGCCCCAGCATTTT. This sequence encodes CASRTTGGWDQPQHF.

V is TRBV6-5 and J is TRBJ1-5; D remains unclear. The CDR3 is 14 residues long. Trimming left V 5 bases short and J 2 bases short, with 10 bases between. CDR1 and CDR2 (germline): MNHEY, SVGAGI. The CDR3 DNA sequence: TGTGCCAGCAGTACCCGGGCAGGCAATCAGCCCCAGCATTTT. This gives the protein CASSTRAGNQPQHF.

V and J are TRBV12-3 or TRBV12-4 and TRBJ1-5; D gene unclear. The CDR3 sequence is 13 residues long. V was shortened by 6 bases and J by 0 bases, with 6 bases between the two germline ends. CDR3 residues: CASRRNSNQPQHF. CDR3 DNA sequence: TGTGCCAGCAGGCGGAATAGCAATCAGCCCCAGCATTTT.

The chain combines TRBV30 with TRBJ2-3; the match to TRBD1 covers 9 bases. The CDR3 covers 15 residues. The V and J ends lost 7 bases and 4 bases, in that order; junction bases with no gene match: 12. Germline CDR1 and CDR2: GTSNPN and SVGIG (reference sequence). The DNA of the CDR3 is TGTGCCTTCCTCCGACAGGGGGTGGGGGCAGATACGCAGTATTTT. Translating it yields CAFLRQGVGADTQYF.

This chain uses TRBV9 with TRBJ2-7, with 7 positions matching TRBD2. V trimming: 2 bases; J trimming: 7 bases; junction bases outside the gene matches: 12. Germline-derived CDR1 and CDR2 are SGDLS and YYNGEE. The CDR3 sequence is 15 residues long. DNA of the CDR3: TGTGCCAGCAGCGTGTCCGGGACTACAACGTGGGAGCAGTACTTC. Its translation is CASSVSGTTTWEQYF.

This chain connects TRBV19 to TRBJ1-2; 8 nucleotides line up with TRBD1. The V gene's germline CDR1 is LNHDA and CDR2 SQIVND (reference sequence). This CDR3 has 15 residues. V shed 5 bases and J 4 bases; nucleotides not matched to a gene: 9. The CDR3 region has the DNA TGTGCCAGTAGTGTACACAGGGGGTATCCCTATGGCTACACCTTC. The encoded protein is CASSVHRGYPYGYTF.

The chain recombines TRBV30 with TRBJ1-3; 9 nucleotides agree with TRBD1. The germline CDR1 and CDR2 sequences are GTSNPN and SVGIG (reference sequence). After removal of 3 bases from V and 4 bases from J, the junction contained 4 bases not matched to a gene. This CDR3 spans 14 amino acids. The CDR3 here is CAWRDRGTGNTIYF. The CDR3 DNA reads as TGTGCCTGGAGGGACAGGGGAACGGGAAACACCATATATTTT.

The chain combines TRBV6-5 with TRBJ1-4, with a tentative D call TRBD1 (5 bases). Trimming pared 6 bases from V and 8 bases from J, leaving 16 bases between. The CDR3 length is 14 residues. Germline lookup yields CDR1 MNHEY and CDR2 SVGAGI. Here the CDR3 reads CASRQIGVGEKLFF. CDR3 DNA: TGTGCCAGCAGGCAAATAGGGGTGGGGGAAAAACTGTTTTTT.

The chain carries TRBV10-3 and TRBJ2-7, with 10 bases lining up with TRBD2. From germline, CDR1 is ENHRY and CDR2 SYGVKD. The CDR3 totals 18 residues. V shed 0 bases and J 7 bases; nucleotides not matched to a gene: 15. CDR3 in amino acids: CAISESLAGALAGGEQYF. CDR3 nucleotides: TGTGCCATCAGTGAGTCCCTAGCGGGAGCGCTCGCTGGGGGAGAGCAGTACTTC.

V is TRBV5-1 and J is TRBJ2-1; 8 bases match TRBD2. The CDR3 totals 15 residues. From germline, CDR1 is SGHRS and CDR2 YFSETQ. The V gene end was trimmed by 0 bases and the J gene end by 6 bases; junction bases not matched to a gene: 5. CDR3 DNA: TGCGCCAGCAGCTTGGTAGGAGCGGGAGCCAATGAGCAGTTCTTC. Translated, it gives CASSLVGAGANEQFF.

The J gene is TRBJ1-2, the V gene TRBV19; possibly TRBD1 for D (6 bases). Trimming cost V 10 bases and J 2 bases, with 20 bases left between them. The CDR3 totals 15 residues. Germline CDR1 reads LNHDA; CDR2 reads SQIVND (reference sequence). The CDR3 spells CATRGDARRNYGYTF. CDR3 DNA sequence: TGTGCCACAAGGGGGGACGCCCGGCGGAACTATGGCTACACCTTC.

The CDR3 nucleotides are TGTGCCAGCAGCCTAGGGACTAGCTCCGCGTTCTTC. This encodes CASSLGTSSAFF. V gene TRBV5-8 combines with J gene TRBJ2-1; 9 bases map to TRBD2. The junction had 8 bases not matched to a gene; V was cut back by 4 bases and J by 15 bases. The germline V gene has CDR1 SGHTS and CDR2 YDEGEE. This CDR3 comprises 12 residues. The full variable domain, rest sourced from reference TRBV5-8 and TRBJ2-1, is EAGVTQSPTHLIKTRGQQATLRCSPISGHTSVYWYQQALGLGLQFLLWYDEGEERNRGNFPPRFSGRQFPNYSSELNVNALELEDSALYLCASSLGTSSAFFGPGTRLTVL.

This chain connects TRBV5-1 to TRBJ1-5; D not certain. Germline V gives CDR1 SGHRS, CDR2 YFSETQ. The V end lost 2 bases, the J end lost 7 bases, and 10 bases lay between the germline ends. CDR3 length equals 13 residues. In nucleotides, the CDR3 is TGCGCCAGCAGCTTCGGGCTTTCACAGCCCCAGCATTTT. It codes for CASSFGLSQPQHF.

This chain links TRBV27 with TRBJ2-7; TRBD1 agrees at 9 bases. The germline V gene has CDR1 MNHEY and CDR2 SMNVEV (reference sequence). With V trimmed by 6 bases and J by 2 bases, 8 bases remained unmatched. The CDR3 covers 15 residues. Here the CDR3 reads CASRRGQGIPYEQYF. For the CDR3, the DNA is TGTGCCAGCAGGCGTGGACAGGGGATACCCTACGAGCAGTACTTC.

This chain joins TRBV28 and TRBJ2-7; 12 bases are shared with TRBD2. CDR3 size: 17 residues. Germline trimming cut 6 bases from V and 5 bases from J; bases unmatched to any gene: 14. Per germline, CDR1 MDHEN and CDR2 SYDVKM. CDR3: CASRPPSGRARRNEQYF. CDR3 DNA: TGTGCCAGCAGACCTCCTAGCGGGAGGGCCCGGAGGAACGAGCAGTACTTC.